The present T cell receptor beta chain was sequenced within a study of T cells in Graves' hyperthyroidism and ophthalmopathy. RNA transcripts were the template for amplifying TCR beta CDR3 regions. During a first-round RT-PCR of the TCR CDR3, the HTBI primer set was used. TCRdb reanalysed the multiplex PCR reads using MiXCR and keeps one entry per CDR3 protein. Among around 350,000 distinct CDR3 sequences, roughly 25% were seen once, and the ten largest hold around 79%. In its sample, this clonotype was seen a few times. The CDR3 runs to 14 residues. Germline V lookup: CDR1 DFQATT, CDR2 SNEGSKA (reference sequence). V lost 5 bases to trimming and J lost 3 bases, with 15 bases between them.

This TCR derives from a man in his fifties or sixties with Graves' hyperthyroidism. The chain joins TRBV20-1 to TRBJ2-3, with a weak D call TRBD2 (6 bases). Sequences were obtained from blood. CDR3 region: CSAERAMGTDTQYF. As DNA, the CDR3 is TGCAGTGCTGAGCGGGCGATGGGGACAGATACGCAGTATTTT.